The TCR beta chain under discussion was sequenced for a study of CD8 T cells in ankylosing spondylitis. Study outcomes and limitations: A motif in TCR beta, a set of 8 or 9 highly homologous variants, appeared characteristic of ankylosing spondylitis blood. Clones tied to disease were said to be significantly enriched in matched ankylosing spondylitis synovial fluid. The authors found the disease-linked clones to be CD8+ and relatively rare in peripheral blood. There were earlier reports of some motif variants in reactive arthritis synovial fluid and blood.

The CDR3 is 12 residues long. Trimming removed 4 bases from V and 4 bases from J, with 10 bases in between. Germline values: CDR1 SQVTM, CDR2 ANQGSEA. Concerning this clonotype: Its antigen is as yet unknown.

Quantitative 5'-RACE with molecular barcodes produced the TCR beta libraries. TCRdb ran MiXCR on the 5' RACE reads and lists one entry per CDR3 protein. The sample carries approximately 550,000 distinct CDR3 sequences, roughly 13% recorded once. The gene calls are TRBV29-1 and TRBJ1-1; weak D call: TRBD1 (6 bases). The sequenced material came from blood, either unsorted or a sorted T cell fraction (not recorded which). This TCR came from a male donor with ankylosing spondylitis. The CDR3, as DNA: TGCAGCGTTGTATTAGGGGGCACTGAAGCTTTCTTT. Amino acid sequence: CSVVLGGTEAFF.